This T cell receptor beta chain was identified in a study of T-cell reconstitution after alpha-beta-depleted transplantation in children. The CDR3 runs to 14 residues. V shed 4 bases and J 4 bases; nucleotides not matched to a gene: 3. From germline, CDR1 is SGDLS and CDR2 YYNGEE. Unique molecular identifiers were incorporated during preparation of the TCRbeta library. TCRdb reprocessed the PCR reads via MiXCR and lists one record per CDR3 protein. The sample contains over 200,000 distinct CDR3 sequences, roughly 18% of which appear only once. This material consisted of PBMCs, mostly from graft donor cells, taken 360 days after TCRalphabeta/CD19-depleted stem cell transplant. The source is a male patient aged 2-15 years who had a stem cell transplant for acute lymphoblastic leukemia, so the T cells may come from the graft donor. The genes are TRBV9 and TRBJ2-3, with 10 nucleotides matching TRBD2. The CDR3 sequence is CASSHSGGPDTQYF. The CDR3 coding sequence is TGTGCCAGCAGCCATAGCGGGGGGCCAGATACGCAGTATTTT. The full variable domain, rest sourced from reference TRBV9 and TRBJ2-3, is DSGVTQTPKHLITATGQRVTLRCSPRSGDLSVYWYQQSLDQGLQFLIQYYNGEERAKGNILERFSAQQFPDLHSELNLSSLELGDSALYFCASSHSGGPDTQYFGPGTRLTVL.